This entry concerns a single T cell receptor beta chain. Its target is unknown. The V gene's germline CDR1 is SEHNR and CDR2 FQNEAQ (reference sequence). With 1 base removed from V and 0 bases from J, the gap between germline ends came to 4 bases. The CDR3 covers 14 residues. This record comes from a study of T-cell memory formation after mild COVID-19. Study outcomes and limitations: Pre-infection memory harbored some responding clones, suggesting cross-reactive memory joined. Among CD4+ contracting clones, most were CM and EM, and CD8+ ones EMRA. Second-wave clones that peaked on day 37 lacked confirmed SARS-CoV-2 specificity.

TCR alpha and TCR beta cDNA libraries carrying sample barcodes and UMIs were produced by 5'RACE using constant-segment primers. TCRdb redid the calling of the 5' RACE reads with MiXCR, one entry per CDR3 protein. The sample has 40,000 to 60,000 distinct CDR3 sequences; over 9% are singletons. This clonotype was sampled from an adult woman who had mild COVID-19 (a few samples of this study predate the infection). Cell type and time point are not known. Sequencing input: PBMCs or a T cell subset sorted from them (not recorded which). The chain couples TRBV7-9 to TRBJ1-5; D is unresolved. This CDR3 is CASSLDYSNQPQHF. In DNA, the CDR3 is TGTGCCAGCAGCTTAGATTATAGCAATCAGCCCCAGCATTTT.